Listed below are T cell receptor beta chains from one sample, sequenced in a study of cytomegalovirus exposure and HLA in healthy donors. This table comes from immunoSEQ multiplex PCR, and its TCRdb copy is limited to in-frame clones, with some not included. The sample comprises around 75,000 clones, approximately 78% of which are singletons, and 3% to 4% rests with the top ten. Material: PBMCs. Receptors originate from a man aged 40-49 years in good health and CMV-seronegative. Both conserved end residues are part of each CDR3. D genes are given only for firm matches. The listing skips clone size in some rows; elsewhere it reads once, few, many or a size class.

TRBD1,13,TRBV11-2,TRBJ2-7,-,CASSFAGGSEQYF,TGTGCCAGCAGCTTCGCAGGGGGCTCCGAGCAGTACTTC
TRBD1,11,TRBV20-1,TRBJ1-1,-,CSAALGQEAFF,TGCAGTGCCGCCCTGGGACAGGAAGCTTTCTTT
TRBD1,15,TRBV18,TRBJ2-7,-,CASSPQPQGAGEQYF,TGTGCCAGCTCACCACAACCCCAGGGGGCAGGGGAGCAGTACTTC
-,14,TRBV7-2,TRBJ2-3,-,CASSLGGATDTQYF,TGTGCCAGCAGCTTGGGGGGGGCCACAGATACGCAGTATTTT
TRBD1,19,TRBV11-1,TRBJ1-5,-,CASSELDRGRKCSNQPQHF,TGTGCCAGCAGCGAACTCGACAGGGGGAGAAAGTGTAGCAATCAGCCCCAGCATTTT
TRBD2,16,TRBV4-3,TRBJ2-7,-,CASSQELAGGRYEQYF,TGCGCCAGCAGCCAAGAGCTAGCGGGGGGACGCTACGAGCAGTACTTC
-,15,TRBV27,TRBJ2-5,-,CASSLNGAHQETQYF,TGTGCCAGCAGTTTAAATGGGGCGCACCAAGAGACCCAGTACTTC
TRBD1,15,TRBV2,TRBJ1-1,few,CASSAVQGFYTEAFF,TGTGCCAGCAGTGCAGTACAGGGGTTTTACACTGAAGCTTTCTTT
-,15,TRBV5-1,TRBJ2-7,-,CASSPARAASYKQYF,TGCGCCAGCAGCCCTGCGCGAGCGGCGTCCTACAAGCAGTACTTC
-,16,TRBV4-3,TRBJ1-5,-,CASSQGGPYSNQPQHF,TGCGCCAGCAGCCAAGGGGGGCCTTATAGCAATCAGCCCCAGCATTTT
-,14,TRBV27,TRBJ2-5,-,CATSGGGQVWVQYF,TGTGCCACCTCAGGGGGGGGACAGGTTTGGGTCCAGTACTTC
TRBD1,14,TRBV29-1,TRBJ2-5,-,CSVPGQGELETQYF,TGCAGCGTTCCTGGACAGGGGGAATTAGAGACCCAGTACTTC
-,15,TRBV18,TRBJ2-5,-,CASSPASQGGETQYF,TGTGCCAGCTCACCAGCGTCCCAGGGTGGAGAGACCCAGTACTTC
TRBD2,16,TRBV7-3,TRBJ2-7,-,CASSLSGGGASYEQYF,TGTGCCAGCAGCTTATCAGGCGGGGGGGCATCCTACGAGCAGTACTTC
-,11,TRBV20-1,TRBJ1-2,-,CSARSRYGYTF,TGCAGTGCTAGATCACGGTATGGCTACACCTTC
-,15,TRBV27,TRBJ1-5,-,CASARTGTGNQPQHF,TGTGCCAGCGCACGAACCGGTACGGGCAATCAGCCCCAGCATTTT
-,15,TRBV4-2,TRBJ2-7,-,CASSQDPLSVYEQYF,TGTGCCAGCAGCCAAGACCCCCTTTCTGTCTACGAGCAGTACTTC
-,13,TRBV6-5,TRBJ2-7,-,CASLPGQSDEQYF,TGTGCCAGCCTACCCGGACAGTCGGACGAGCAGTACTTC
TRBD1,13,TRBV29-1,TRBJ1-1,-,CSVVGQGRPEAFF,TGCAGCGTCGTGGGACAGGGGAGGCCTGAAGCCTTCTTT
-,13,TRBV30,TRBJ1-1,-,CAWSRGRNTEAFF,TGTGCCTGGAGTAGGGGTCGGAACACTGAAGCTTTCTTT
TRBD1,17,TRBV4-3,TRBJ1-4,-,CASSQQGYGTGAEKLFF,TGCGCCAGCAGCCAGCAGGGGTACGGGACAGGGGCGGAAAAACTGTTTTTT
TRBD1,16,TRBV4-2,TRBJ1-2,-,CASKPTPGQENYGYTF,TGTGCCAGCAAACCAACCCCGGGACAGGAGAACTATGGCTACACCTTC
-,12,TRBV27,TRBJ1-6,-,CASSDRNPPLHF,TGTGCCAGCAGTGACAGGAATCCACCCCTCCACTTT
TRBD1,17,TRBV7-2,TRBJ1-2,once,CASSLGLVTGGWFGYTF,TGTGCCAGCAGCCTAGGACTGGTGACAGGGGGTTGGTTTGGCTACACCTTC
-,13,TRBV2,TRBJ2-1,-,CASSRTPRGEQFF,TGTGCCAGCAGTAGGACCCCTCGGGGAGAGCAGTTCTTC
TRBD1,15,TRBV6-5,TRBJ1-2,-,CASRLSSTGDSGYTF,TGTGCCAGCAGACTTTCTTCGACAGGGGATAGTGGCTACACCTTC
-,16,TRBV19,TRBJ2-1,-,CASSIAGRSSYNEQFF,TGTGCCAGTAGTATCGCGGGGCGGAGCTCCTACAATGAGCAGTTCTTC
TRBD2,14,TRBV15,TRBJ2-7,-,CATSREGGVHEQYF,TGTGCCACCAGCAGAGAGGGGGGGGTACACGAGCAGTACTTC
TRBD1,19,TRBV4-2,TRBJ1-6,once,CASSQVGTATPGMNSLLHF,TGTGCCAGCAGCCAAGTTGGGACAGCCACCCCGGGGATGAATTCACTCCTCCACTTT
TRBD2,15,TRBV7-3,TRBJ2-1,-,CASSASSGGAAEQFF,TGTGCCAGCAGTGCCTCTAGCGGGGGGGCCGCTGAGCAGTTCTTC
-,16,TRBV9,TRBJ2-5,-,CASSVAGRARQETQYF,TGTGCCAGCAGCGTAGCGGGCAGGGCAAGGCAAGAGACCCAGTACTTC
TRBD1,15,TRBV27,TRBJ1-1,few,CATGSYRGGPTEAFF,TGTGCCACAGGGTCCTACAGGGGTGGCCCCACTGAAGCTTTCTTT
-,18,TRBV21-1,TRBJ1-3,-,CASSKASWLWSSGNTIYF,TGTGCCAGCAGCAAAGCCTCTTGGTTGTGGAGCTCTGGAAACACCATATATTTT
TRBD2,14,TRBV10-3,TRBJ2-1,-,CAISGSGGANEQFF,TGTGCCATCAGTGGGAGCGGGGGGGCGAATGAGCAGTTCTTC
TRBD1,14,TRBV30,TRBJ1-2,-,CAWRPTGVRYGYTF,TGTGCCTGGAGGCCCACAGGGGTCCGCTATGGCTACACCTTC
-,15,TRBV19,TRBJ2-3,-,CASSIAGGRADTQYF,TGTGCCAGTAGTATAGCGGGGGGCCGTGCAGATACGCAGTATTTT
-,13,TRBV19,TRBJ1-5,-,CASSKQGNQPQHF,TGTGCCAGTAGTAAACAGGGAAATCAGCCCCAGCATTTT
-,11,TRBV6-5,TRBJ1-3,-,CASSLGRAIYF,TGTGCCAGCAGCCTAGGTCGTGCCATATATTTT
-,12,TRBV5-6,TRBJ2-3,-,CASSHRRTSMYF,TGTGCCAGCAGCCATCGTCGGACAAGTATGTATTTT
-,14,TRBV5-6,TRBJ1-1,-,CASSRWDKDTEAFF,TGTGCCAGCAGCAGATGGGACAAGGACACTGAAGCTTTCTTT
TRBD1,17,TRBV4-3,TRBJ2-1,-,CASSQQLTGQKYNEQFF,TGCGCCAGCAGCCAACAGCTGACGGGACAGAAATACAATGAGCAGTTCTTC
-,15,TRBV19,TRBJ1-5,-,CASSINPGGNQPQHF,TGTGCCAGTAGTATAAACCCGGGGGGCAATCAGCCCCAGCATTTT
-,15,TRBV5-1,TRBJ1-4,-,CASSPYTDSNEKLFF,TGCGCCAGCAGCCCATATACGGACAGTAATGAAAAACTGTTTTTT
-,13,TRBV5-1,TRBJ1-1,-,CASSFRTRGPAFF,TGCGCCAGCAGCTTCAGGACTAGAGGGCCGGCTTTCTTT
-,14,TRBV7-2,TRBJ1-6,-,CASSFGGSDSPLHF,TGTGCCAGCAGCTTCGGAGGGTCGGATTCACCCCTCCACTTT
TRBD1,14,TRBV10-3,TRBJ2-1,-,CAIRTGQGEDEQFF,TGTGCCATCAGGACAGGACAGGGCGAGGATGAGCAGTTCTTC